This TCR beta chain originates from a study of CD8 T cells in ankylosing spondylitis. Notes on the study in general: According to the report, clones linked to the disease were significantly enriched in matched synovial fluid samples taken from ankylosing spondylitis patients. Ankylosing spondylitis blood appeared to carry a characteristic TCR beta motif of roughly 8 highly homologous variants. CD8+ cells made up the disease-linked clones, which were relatively rare in peripheral blood. There were earlier reports of some motif variants in reactive arthritis synovial fluid and blood.

The CDR3 covers 15 residues. The V gene's germline CDR1 is SEHNR and CDR2 FQNEAQ (reference sequence). The germline V and J ends were trimmed by 2 bases and 8 bases, with 15 bases remaining between them. A word on this clonotype: Its antigen remains unknown.

Scientists made TCR beta libraries using quantitative 5'-RACE with molecular barcodes. TCRdb re-analysed the 5' RACE reads in MiXCR, keeping a single row per CDR3 protein. This sample has some 840,000 distinct CDR3 sequences, with about 10% found just once. This receptor was obtained from a male donor with ankylosing spondylitis. This chain links TRBV7-9 with TRBJ1-4, with D possibly TRBD1 on 5 matching bases. Sequenced input: blood, either unsorted or a sorted T cell fraction (not recorded which). For the CDR3, the DNA is TGTGCCAGCAGCTTATTGCAGGGTCGGAGGGAAAAACTGTTTTTT. The encoded protein is CASSLLQGRREKLFF. The entire variable domain, with the rest obtained from reference TRBV7-9 and TRBJ1-4, is as follows: DTGVSQNPRHKITKRGQNVTFRCDPISEHNRLYWYRQTLGQGPEFLTYFQNEAQLEKSRLLSDRFSAERPKGSFSTLEIQRTEQGDSAMYLCASSLLQGRREKLFFGSGTQLSVL.